This TCR beta chain comes out of a study of early stage breast cancer tumors. Study background: Most of the 16 invasive tumors were ER+, PR+ and HER2-.

TCRdb keeps only in-frame clones here, not all; method: immunoSEQ multiplex PCR. The repertoire has some 6,000 clones, around 84% of them found once; the top ten carry roughly 11%. There are 14 residues in the CDR3. Trimming shortened V by 7 bases and J by 4 bases, and 14 bases separated the two germline ends. Per the germline V gene, CDR1 is KGHSH and CDR2 is LQKENI. This receptor was obtained from a person between 65 and 79 years old with breast cancer. Source material: normal breast tissue next to the tumor. The chain uses TRBV18 and TRBJ2-1, with D maybe TRBD1 (5 bases). CDR3: CASCGPQAYNEQFF. The CDR3 DNA reads as TGTGCCAGCTGCGGTCCACAGGCATACAATGAGCAGTTCTTC.